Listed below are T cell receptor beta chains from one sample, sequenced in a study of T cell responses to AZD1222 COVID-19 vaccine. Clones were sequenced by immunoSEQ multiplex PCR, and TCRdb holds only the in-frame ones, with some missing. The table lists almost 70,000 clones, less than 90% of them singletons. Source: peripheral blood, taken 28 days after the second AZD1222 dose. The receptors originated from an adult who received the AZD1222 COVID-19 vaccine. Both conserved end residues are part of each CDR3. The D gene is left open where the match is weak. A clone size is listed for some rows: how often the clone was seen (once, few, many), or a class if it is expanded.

CDR3 protein: CASSYTRRVEQFF; CDR3 DNA: TGTGCCAGCAGTTACACTCGGCGTGTTGAGCAGTTCTTC; J gene: TRBJ2-1; clone size: -; V gene: TRBV6-2/TRBV6-3; D gene: -
CDR3 protein: CASSLLGGANSNQPQHF; CDR3 DNA: TGTGCCAGCAGTTTATTAGGCGGGGCTAATAGCAATCAGCCCCAGCATTTT; J gene: TRBJ1-5; clone size: -; V gene: TRBV28; D gene: -
CDR3 protein: CASSPLGQPNAELYF; CDR3 DNA: TGTGCCAGCAGCCCACTAGGACAGCCTAACGCGGAGTTGTACTTC; J gene: TRBJ2-7; clone size: -; V gene: TRBV13; D gene: -
CDR3 protein: CASSSTGLALDTQYF; CDR3 DNA: TGTGCCAGCAGTTCAACGGGACTAGCATTAGATACGCAGTATTTT; J gene: TRBJ2-3; clone size: -; V gene: TRBV6-2/TRBV6-3; D gene: TRBD2
CDR3 protein: CASSRQGPGQPQHF; CDR3 DNA: TGTGCCAGCAGTCGACAGGGGCCCGGACAGCCCCAGCATTTT; J gene: TRBJ1-5; clone size: -; V gene: TRBV6-6; D gene: TRBD1
CDR3 protein: CSVGDGNYGYTF; CDR3 DNA: TGCAGCGTAGGGGACGGAAACTATGGCTACACCTTC; J gene: TRBJ1-2; clone size: -; V gene: TRBV29-1; D gene: -
CDR3 protein: CASSAGGAGIQETQYF; CDR3 DNA: TGTGCCAGCAGTGCAGGGGGTGCGGGGATCCAAGAGACCCAGTACTTC; J gene: TRBJ2-5; clone size: -; V gene: TRBV3-1/TRBV3-2; D gene: -
CDR3 protein: CASSLYNGRTEAFF; CDR3 DNA: TGTGCCAGCAGCCTCTACAACGGTAGGACTGAAGCTTTCTTT; J gene: TRBJ1-1; clone size: -; V gene: TRBV11-2; D gene: -
CDR3 protein: CASSLVGNEAFF; CDR3 DNA: TGTGCCAGCAGTTTAGTAGGTAATGAAGCTTTCTTT; J gene: TRBJ1-1; clone size: -; V gene: TRBV12-3/TRBV12-4; D gene: -
CDR3 protein: CASSQGRGVMNTEAFF; CDR3 DNA: TGTGCCAGCAGCCAAGGTAGGGGTGTGATGAACACTGAAGCTTTCTTT; J gene: TRBJ1-1; clone size: -; V gene: TRBV3-1/TRBV3-2; D gene: -
CDR3 protein: CASSLLGSAYEQYF; CDR3 DNA: TGTGCCAGCAGCTTACTCGGGAGCGCCTACGAGCAGTACTTC; J gene: TRBJ2-7; clone size: -; V gene: TRBV7-2; D gene: -
CDR3 protein: CASSVQGDGYTF; CDR3 DNA: TGTGCCAGTAGTGTTCAGGGAGATGGCTACACCTTC; J gene: TRBJ1-2; clone size: -; V gene: TRBV19; D gene: -
CDR3 protein: CASSLVPNQGRGATDTQYF; CDR3 DNA: TGCGCCAGCAGCTTGGTGCCCAATCAAGGGCGGGGGGCCACAGATACGCAGTATTTT; J gene: TRBJ2-3; clone size: -; V gene: TRBV5-1; D gene: TRBD2
CDR3 protein: CASSMAGTEAFF; CDR3 DNA: TGTGCCAGTAGTATGGCCGGCACTGAAGCTTTCTTT; J gene: TRBJ1-1; clone size: -; V gene: TRBV19; D gene: -
CDR3 protein: CASSSLAGVQYF; CDR3 DNA: TGTGCCAGCAGTTCCCTTGCCGGGGTTCAGTACTTC; J gene: TRBJ2-7; clone size: few; V gene: TRBV7-9; D gene: -
CDR3 protein: CASSGISYGYTF; CDR3 DNA: TGTGCCAGCTCCGGGATCAGCTATGGCTACACCTTC; J gene: TRBJ1-2; clone size: -; V gene: TRBV12-3/TRBV12-4; D gene: -
CDR3 protein: CASSSRGQASYGYTF; CDR3 DNA: TGTGCCAGTAGTTCCCGAGGACAGGCGAGCTATGGCTACACCTTC; J gene: TRBJ1-2; clone size: -; V gene: TRBV19; D gene: TRBD1
CDR3 protein: CASSVGHTIYF; CDR3 DNA: TGTGCCAGCAGTGTCGGACACACCATATATTTT; J gene: TRBJ1-3; clone size: -; V gene: TRBV25-1; D gene: -
CDR3 protein: CASVTGSYEQYF; CDR3 DNA: TGTGCTAGCGTAACAGGTTCCTACGAGCAGTACTTC; J gene: TRBJ2-7; clone size: -; V gene: TRBV7-7; D gene: -
CDR3 protein: CASGERGGRLETQYF; CDR3 DNA: TGTGCCAGTGGGGAGCGGGGGGGCAGATTGGAGACCCAGTACTTC; J gene: TRBJ2-5; clone size: -; V gene: TRBV19; D gene: TRBD2
CDR3 protein: CASSETGNQPQHF; CDR3 DNA: TGTGCCAGCAGTGAAACGGGCAATCAGCCCCAGCATTTT; J gene: TRBJ1-5; clone size: -; V gene: TRBV2; D gene: -
CDR3 protein: CASSQRQEAFF; CDR3 DNA: TGTGCCAGCAGCCAACGACAGGAAGCTTTCTTT; J gene: TRBJ1-1; clone size: -; V gene: TRBV7-2; D gene: -
CDR3 protein: CASSPRPVGGQGTTEAFF; CDR3 DNA: TGTGCCAGCTCACCCCGGCCGGTGGGAGGACAGGGGACTACTGAAGCTTTCTTT; J gene: TRBJ1-1; clone size: few; V gene: TRBV18; D gene: TRBD1
CDR3 protein: CASSLQGANYGYTF; CDR3 DNA: TGCGCCAGCAGCTTACAGGGGGCTAACTATGGCTACACCTTC; J gene: TRBJ1-2; clone size: -; V gene: TRBV5-1; D gene: TRBD1
CDR3 protein: CSVVGGAEAFF; CDR3 DNA: TGCAGCGTTGTGGGGGGGGCTGAAGCTTTCTTT; J gene: TRBJ1-1; clone size: -; V gene: TRBV29-1; D gene: -
CDR3 protein: CATTGTSSQDTQYF; CDR3 DNA: TGCGCCACCACCGGGACTAGCTCACAAGATACGCAGTATTTT; J gene: TRBJ2-3; clone size: -; V gene: TRBV23-1; D gene: TRBD2
CDR3 protein: CASRSTGGLNTGELFF; CDR3 DNA: TGTGCCAGTCGCTCCACAGGGGGTTTGAACACCGGGGAGCTGTTTTTT; J gene: TRBJ2-2; clone size: -; V gene: TRBV18; D gene: TRBD1
CDR3 protein: CATSSNARETQYF; CDR3 DNA: TGTGCCACCAGCAGCAACGCGAGGGAGACCCAGTACTTC; J gene: TRBJ2-5; clone size: -; V gene: TRBV15; D gene: -
CDR3 protein: CASSPTGPYGYTF; CDR3 DNA: TGTGCCAGCAGCCCGACAGGGCCCTATGGCTACACCTTC; J gene: TRBJ1-2; clone size: -; V gene: TRBV7-9; D gene: TRBD1
CDR3 protein: CASSTQRDRDTQYF; CDR3 DNA: TGCGCCAGCAGCACACAAAGGGACAGGGATACGCAGTATTTT; J gene: TRBJ2-3; clone size: -; V gene: TRBV5-1; D gene: TRBD1
CDR3 protein: CASSQQGARGQPQHF; CDR3 DNA: TGTGCCAGCAGCCAGCAGGGGGCGCGGGGGCAGCCCCAGCATTTT; J gene: TRBJ1-5; clone size: -; V gene: TRBV3-1/TRBV3-2; D gene: TRBD1
CDR3 protein: CASSISRGGNQPQHF; CDR3 DNA: TGTGCCAGCAGTATATCCAGGGGTGGCAATCAGCCCCAGCATTTT; J gene: TRBJ1-5; clone size: -; V gene: TRBV6-5; D gene: -
CDR3 protein: CASSSNADTQYF; CDR3 DNA: TGTGCCAGCAGCTCCAATGCAGATACGCAGTATTTT; J gene: TRBJ2-3; clone size: -; V gene: TRBV11-2; D gene: -
CDR3 protein: CASSDSGRALIEQFF; CDR3 DNA: TGTGCCAGCAGTGATAGCGGGAGGGCCCTCATTGAGCAGTTCTTC; J gene: TRBJ2-1; clone size: -; V gene: TRBV25-1; D gene: TRBD2
CDR3 protein: CASSERMITDTQYF; CDR3 DNA: TGCGCCAGCAGCGAGCGGATGATCACAGATACGCAGTATTTT; J gene: TRBJ2-3; clone size: -; V gene: TRBV10-1; D gene: -
CDR3 protein: CSAGGRLGETQYF; CDR3 DNA: TGCAGTGCTGGTGGGAGACTGGGGGAGACCCAGTACTTC; J gene: TRBJ2-5; clone size: -; V gene: TRBV20-1; D gene: -
CDR3 protein: CASSSQGQLNSYEQYF; CDR3 DNA: TGTGCCAGTAGCTCTCAGGGACAGCTGAACTCCTACGAGCAGTACTTC; J gene: TRBJ2-7; clone size: -; V gene: TRBV19; D gene: TRBD1
CDR3 protein: CASSIRGSWNTEAFF; CDR3 DNA: TGTGCCAGTAGTATAAGGGGCAGCTGGAACACTGAAGCTTTCTTT; J gene: TRBJ1-1; clone size: -; V gene: TRBV19; D gene: -
CDR3 protein: CASSEYRQSGPDTQYF; CDR3 DNA: TGTGCCAGCAGTGAATATAGACAGAGCGGACCAGATACGCAGTATTTT; J gene: TRBJ2-3; clone size: -; V gene: TRBV6-1; D gene: -
CDR3 protein: CSVEERSIPTENYGYTF; CDR3 DNA: TGCAGCGTTGAAGAACGGTCTATACCGACCGAAAACTATGGCTACACCTTC; J gene: TRBJ1-2; clone size: -; V gene: TRBV29-1; D gene: -
CDR3 protein: CASLSRETGNTIYF; CDR3 DNA: TGTGCCAGCTTGTCCCGGGAAACTGGAAACACCATATATTTT; J gene: TRBJ1-3; clone size: few; V gene: TRBV7-9; D gene: -
CDR3 protein: CASSQGAGKQETQYF; CDR3 DNA: TGTGCCAGCAGCCAAGGAGCGGGAAAACAAGAGACCCAGTACTTC; J gene: TRBJ2-5; clone size: -; V gene: TRBV14; D gene: TRBD2
CDR3 protein: CASSDRTGPTEAFF; CDR3 DNA: TGTGCCAGCAGCGACCGGACGGGGCCCACTGAAGCTTTCTTT; J gene: TRBJ1-1; clone size: -; V gene: TRBV11-2; D gene: -
CDR3 protein: CASSFVTGGGYTF; CDR3 DNA: TGTGCCAGCAGTTTTGTAACAGGGGGAGGCTACACCTTC; J gene: TRBJ1-2; clone size: -; V gene: TRBV12-3/TRBV12-4; D gene: TRBD1
CDR3 protein: CASRGSGNTIYF; CDR3 DNA: TGTGCCAGCAGGGGTTCTGGAAACACCATATATTTT; J gene: TRBJ1-3; clone size: -; V gene: TRBV28; D gene: -
CDR3 protein: CASSTWTGEAFF; CDR3 DNA: TGTGCCAGCAGCACCTGGACCGGTGAAGCTTTCTTT; J gene: TRBJ1-1; clone size: once; V gene: TRBV5-8; D gene: -
CDR3 protein: CASSQDRGTEAFF; CDR3 DNA: TGTGCCAGCTCACAGGATCGGGGGACTGAAGCTTTCTTT; J gene: TRBJ1-1; clone size: -; V gene: TRBV18; D gene: -
CDR3 protein: CASTQGGGRPLHF; CDR3 DNA: TGTGCCAGCACCCAGGGGGGGGGCCGACCCCTCCACTTT; J gene: TRBJ1-6; clone size: -; V gene: TRBV27; D gene: TRBD1
CDR3 protein: CASRSGAYTGELFF; CDR3 DNA: TGTGCCAGCAGGTCAGGGGCCTACACCGGGGAGCTGTTTTTT; J gene: TRBJ2-2; clone size: -; V gene: TRBV2; D gene: -
CDR3 protein: CATSDPTSGSSYNEQFF; CDR3 DNA: TGTGCCACCAGTGATCCAACTAGCGGGAGTTCCTACAATGAGCAGTTCTTC; J gene: TRBJ2-1; clone size: few; V gene: TRBV24-1; D gene: TRBD2
CDR3 protein: CASSVSRGGEKLFF; CDR3 DNA: TGTGCCAGCAGTGTGTCAAGGGGAGGAGAAAAACTGTTTTTT; J gene: TRBJ1-4; clone size: -; V gene: TRBV2; D gene: -
CDR3 protein: CASSQTNTGELFF; CDR3 DNA: TGTGCCAGCAGCCAAACGAACACCGGGGAGCTGTTTTTT; J gene: TRBJ2-2; clone size: once; V gene: TRBV3-1/TRBV3-2; D gene: -